This T cell receptor beta chain is from a study of shared clonotypes between healthy human individuals. Whole-study results and caveats: Approximately 5.3% was the fraction of naive CD4 clonotypes found shared across four donors. Sorted-subset sequencing was shown by rarefaction to be incomplete despite large depth. It was anticipated that sequencing depth would influence how many clonotypes donors shared. Across subsets, estimated richness was generally greater for naive than for memory populations.

As concerns this clone: The target antigen is unknown.

The CDR3 spans 17 residues. In germline, CDR1 is LGHNA, CDR2 YSLEER. Trimming removed 0 bases from V and 0 bases from J; junction bases left unmatched: 6. Sequencing used immunoSEQ multiplex PCR; TCRdb keeps in-frame clones, though not all of them. This sample has over a million clones; roughly 70% occur once, and the top ten carry over 1.3%. The sample consisted of memory CD4+ T cells sorted from blood. The sample's subset: CD45RA-negative fraction. J is TRBJ2-3 and V is TRBV4-3, with 7 bases fitting TRBD1. The sequence was obtained from a man younger than 35 in good health. For the CDR3, the DNA is TGCGCCAGCAGCCAAGATCGGGTGGACAGGAGCACAGATACGCAGTATTTT. Translating it yields CASSQDRVDRSTDTQYF.